The clone carrying this T cell receptor beta chain was seen once. What it binds is not known. Germline CDR1 SGHDT, CDR2 YYEEEE. J was trimmed by 0 bases and V by 4 bases; bases with no gene match: 9. The CDR3 is made up of 17 amino acids. This sample was taken from a study of T cell responses to AZD1222 COVID-19 vaccine. Turning to the study itself: The analysis combined second doses at about 4 or about 12 weeks.

Study-level findings and limits: Seropositive AZD1222 recipients at baseline numbered only five or six. Spike-wide vaccine-associated CD4 TCRs dominated at 160-218 and 743-854. It was only after the peak T cell response that any repertoires were sampled.

The assay was immunoSEQ multiplex PCR, and TCRdb's table has in-frame clones only and misses some. The sample consists of roughly 180,000 clones, about 90% of them appearing once. This TCR came from an adult in good health. Specimen: peripheral blood, collected on day 0 of AZD1222 vaccination. The gene calls are TRBV5-6 and TRBJ2-7, with 11 bases lining up with TRBD2. CDR3 residues: CASSDIGTSGDSYEQYF. In DNA, the CDR3 is TGTGCCAGCAGCGACATAGGGACTAGCGGAGACTCCTACGAGCAGTACTTC.